This T cell receptor (beta chain) was identified in a study of lung T cells in sarcoidosis with Löfgren's syndrome. Study overall: Analyses focused on Löfgren's syndrome patients.

Worth noting for this clonotype: A read error is possible here, since a much larger clone lies one base away.

TCRdb reanalysed the reads using MiXCR and keeps one entry per CDR3 protein. The data contain 50,000 to 65,000 distinct CDR3 sequences, approximately 22% of them seen just once; the ten biggest clones take up about 2%. The sample taken for sequencing was CD4+ T cells from PBMCs. This receptor was identified in a human donor with sarcoidosis (Löfgren's syndrome or another form), or a control subject (not recorded which).

The CDR3 here is CASRRDPTDTQYF. CDR3 bases: TGCGCCAGCAGGCGGGACCCCACAGATACGCAGTATTTT. The chain employs TRBV10-1 and TRBJ2-3; D is perhaps TRBD2 (6 bases). CDR1 and CDR2 (germline): WNHNN, SYGVQD (reference sequence). Between the trimmed V and J ends, which lost 6 bases and 2 bases, there was a span of 9 bases. This CDR3 is built from 13 residues.